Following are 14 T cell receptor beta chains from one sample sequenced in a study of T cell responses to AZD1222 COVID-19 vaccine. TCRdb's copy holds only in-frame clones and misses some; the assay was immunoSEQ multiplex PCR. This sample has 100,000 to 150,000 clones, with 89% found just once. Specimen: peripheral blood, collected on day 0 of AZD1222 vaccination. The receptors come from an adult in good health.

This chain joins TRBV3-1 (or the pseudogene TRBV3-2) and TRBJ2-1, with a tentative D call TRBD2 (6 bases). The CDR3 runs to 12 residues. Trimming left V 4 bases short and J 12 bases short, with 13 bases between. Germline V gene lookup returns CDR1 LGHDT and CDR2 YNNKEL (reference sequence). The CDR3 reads CASSPGGPRQFF. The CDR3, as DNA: TGTGCCAGCAGCCCCGGAGGGCCGAGGCAGTTCTTC.

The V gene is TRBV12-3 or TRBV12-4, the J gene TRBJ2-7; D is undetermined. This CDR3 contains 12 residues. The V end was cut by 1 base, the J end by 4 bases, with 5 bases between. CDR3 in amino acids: CASSLGRYEQYF. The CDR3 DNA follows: TGTGCCAGCAGTTTAGGTCGGTACGAGCAGTACTTC.

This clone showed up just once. The CDR3 region is CATGTGREAFF. In DNA, the CDR3 is TGTGCCACCGGGACAGGGAGAGAAGCTTTCTTT. The chain has TRBV2 and TRBJ1-1; 9 bases are a match to TRBD1. Germline V CDR1 and CDR2: SNHLY, FYNNEI. Losses at the gene ends were 10 bases for V and 8 bases for J; bases not matched to a gene: 5. There are 11 residues in the CDR3. The variable domain in full, completed from reference TRBV2 and TRBJ1-1, reads EPEVTQTPSHQVTQMGQEVILRCVPISNHLYFYWYRQILGQKVEFLVSFYNNEISEKSEIFDDQFSVERPDGSNFTLKIRSTKLEDSAMYFCATGTGREAFFGQGTRLTVV.

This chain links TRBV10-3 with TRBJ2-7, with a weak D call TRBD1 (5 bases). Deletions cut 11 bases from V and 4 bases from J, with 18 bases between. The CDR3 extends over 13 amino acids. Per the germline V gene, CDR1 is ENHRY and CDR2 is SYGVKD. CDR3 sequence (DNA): TGTGCCGCCGCAAGGGGCCAGAATTACGAGCAGTACTTC. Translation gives CAAARGQNYEQYF.

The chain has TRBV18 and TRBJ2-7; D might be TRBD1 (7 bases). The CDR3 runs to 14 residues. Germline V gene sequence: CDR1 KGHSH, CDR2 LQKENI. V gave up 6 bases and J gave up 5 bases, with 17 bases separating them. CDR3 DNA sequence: TGTGCCAGCTCCCGGGGGACAGAGGCGGACGAGCAGTACTTC. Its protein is CASSRGTEADEQYF.

The CDR3 sequence: CASSSSGGSTEAFF. CDR3 nucleotide sequence: TGTGCCAGCAGCTCTTCAGGGGGGAGCACTGAAGCTTTCTTT. V usage is TRBV7-3 and J usage is TRBJ1-1; 7 nucleotides line up with TRBD1. The CDR3 is made up of 14 amino acids. V trimming: 4 bases; J trimming: 4 bases; junction bases outside the gene matches: 6. Germline assignment: CDR1 SGHTA and CDR2 FQGTGA.

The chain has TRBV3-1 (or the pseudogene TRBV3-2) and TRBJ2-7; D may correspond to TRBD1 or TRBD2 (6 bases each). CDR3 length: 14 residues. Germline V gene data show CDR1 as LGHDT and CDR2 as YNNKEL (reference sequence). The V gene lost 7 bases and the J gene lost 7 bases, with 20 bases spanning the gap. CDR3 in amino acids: CASTTLGGAGEQYF. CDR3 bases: TGTGCCAGCACCACCCTGGGGGGCGCGGGAGAGCAGTACTTC.

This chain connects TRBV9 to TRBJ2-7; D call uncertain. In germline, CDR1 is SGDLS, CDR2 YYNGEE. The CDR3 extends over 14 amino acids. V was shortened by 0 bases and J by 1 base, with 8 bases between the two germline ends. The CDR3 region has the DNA TGTGCCAGCAGCGTAGGGTCAGCATCCTACGAGCAGTACTTC. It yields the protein CASSVGSASYEQYF.

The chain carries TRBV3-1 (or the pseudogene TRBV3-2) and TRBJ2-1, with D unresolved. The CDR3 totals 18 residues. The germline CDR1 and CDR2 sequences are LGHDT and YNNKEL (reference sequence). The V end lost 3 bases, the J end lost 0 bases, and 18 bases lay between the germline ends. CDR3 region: CASSHPRRVWSSYNEQFF. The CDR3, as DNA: TGTGCCAGCAGCCATCCCCGGCGAGTGTGGAGCTCCTACAATGAGCAGTTCTTC.

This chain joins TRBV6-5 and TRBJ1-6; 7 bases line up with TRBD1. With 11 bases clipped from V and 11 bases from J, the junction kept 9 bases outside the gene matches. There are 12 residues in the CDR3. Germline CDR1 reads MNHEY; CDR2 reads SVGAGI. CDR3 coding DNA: TGTGCCGCAGGGGGGGGCAATACACCCCTCCACTTT. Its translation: CAAGGGNTPLHF.

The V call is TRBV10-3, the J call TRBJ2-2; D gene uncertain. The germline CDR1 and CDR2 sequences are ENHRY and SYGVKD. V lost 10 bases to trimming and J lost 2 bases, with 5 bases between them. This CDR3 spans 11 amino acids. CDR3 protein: CATQNTGELFF. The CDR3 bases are TGTGCCACCCAAAACACCGGGGAGCTGTTTTTT.

CDR3 region: CATSRYGGASDTQYF. CDR3 nucleotide sequence: TGCGCCACCTCCAGGTACGGGGGGGCCTCAGATACGCAGTATTTT. The chain couples TRBV5-1 to TRBJ2-3, with 8 bases lining up with TRBD2. V dropped 9 bases and J dropped 4; count of bases not matched to a gene: 13. The CDR3 sequence is 15 residues long. Looked up from germline, CDR1 is SGHRS and CDR2 is YFSETQ.

The CDR3 DNA is TGCGCCAGCAGGAGCGGCGCGGGGAAAGAGACCCAGTACTTC. The encoded protein is CASRSGAGKETQYF. This chain joins TRBV5-1 and TRBJ2-5; TRBD2 might be the D (6 bases). Germline loops: CDR1 SGHRS, CDR2 YFSETQ. The V gene lost 5 bases and the J gene lost 3 bases, with 14 bases spanning the gap. The CDR3 contains 14 residues.

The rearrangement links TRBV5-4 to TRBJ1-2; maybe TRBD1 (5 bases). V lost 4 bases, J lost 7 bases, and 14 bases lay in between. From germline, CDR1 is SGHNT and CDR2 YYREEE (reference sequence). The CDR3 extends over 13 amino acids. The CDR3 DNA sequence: TGTGCCAGCAGCCCTGGGGACTTCGTTGGCTACACCTTC. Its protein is CASSPGDFVGYTF.